Listed below are T cell receptor beta chains from one sample, sequenced in a study of blood T cells in healthy people across ages. TCRdb recomputed calls from the 5' RACE reads with MiXCR, one row per CDR3 protein. The sample includes hundreds of thousands of distinct CDR3 sequences, around 24% of them seen just once. These data were also filed under a second study, of T cells of mothers and their children.

The sequenced sample was blood. All receptors come from a boy younger than 18 in good health. Each CDR3 is given with its conserved first and last residue. A D gene is named only where the DNA matches it firmly. Size tells how often a clone was seen (once, few, many) or the class of an expanded clone, and some rows leave it out.

D gene: -
V gene: TRBV12-3/TRBV12-4
J gene: TRBJ2-6
clone size: -
CDR3 DNA: TGTGCCAGCATCCGGGTCGACTCTGGGGCCAACGTCCTGACTTTC
CDR3 protein: CASIRVDSGANVLTF

D gene: TRBD1
V gene: TRBV7-2
J gene: TRBJ1-2
clone size: -
CDR3 DNA: TGTGCCAGCAGCTCCCGACAGGGGGCGAGTGGCTACACCTTC
CDR3 protein: CASSSRQGASGYTF

D gene: TRBD2
V gene: TRBV28
J gene: TRBJ2-4
clone size: few
CDR3 DNA: TGTGCCAGCAGTTTATCGACTAGCGGCAAAAACATTCAGTACTTC
CDR3 protein: CASSLSTSGKNIQYF

D gene: TRBD2
V gene: TRBV5-1
J gene: TRBJ2-7
clone size: -
CDR3 DNA: TGCGCCAGCAGCTTCTCCGGGACTAGCGTGTCCGTCTACGAGCAGTACTTC
CDR3 protein: CASSFSGTSVSVYEQYF

D gene: TRBD1
V gene: TRBV6-1
J gene: TRBJ1-1
clone size: once
CDR3 DNA: TGTGCCAGCAGTGCCTCGACAGGGGACACTGAAGCTTTCTTT
CDR3 protein: CASSASTGDTEAFF

D gene: TRBD2
V gene: TRBV2
J gene: TRBJ2-5
clone size: -
CDR3 DNA: TGTGCCAGCAGTGAAGGCGGGGGTAAACAAGAGACCCAGTACTTC
CDR3 protein: CASSEGGGKQETQYF

D gene: -
V gene: TRBV18
J gene: TRBJ2-3
clone size: -
CDR3 DNA: TGTGCCAGCTCACCACCGGGGAGAAGCACAGATACGCAGTATTTT
CDR3 protein: CASSPPGRSTDTQYF

D gene: TRBD1
V gene: TRBV6-5
J gene: TRBJ2-5
clone size: few
CDR3 DNA: TGTGCCAGCAGATCCGCGGGACAGGGGCCCTACGGGCAGTACTTC
CDR3 protein: CASRSAGQGPYGQYF

D gene: -
V gene: TRBV12-3/TRBV12-4
J gene: TRBJ1-6
clone size: few
CDR3 DNA: TGTGCCAGCAGTTTGGAGAATTCATCCCTCCACTTT
CDR3 protein: CASSLENSSLHF

D gene: -
V gene: TRBV11-1
J gene: TRBJ1-1
clone size: few
CDR3 DNA: TGTGCCAGCAGTTCGGAGACAGGTCACACTGAAGCTTTCTTT
CDR3 protein: CASSSETGHTEAFF

D gene: TRBD1
V gene: TRBV7-9
J gene: TRBJ1-4
clone size: -
CDR3 DNA: TGTGCCAGCAGCGGGGTAGGATGGGACAGGGGGCGTGAAAAACTGTTTTTT
CDR3 protein: CASSGVGWDRGREKLFF

D gene: -
V gene: TRBV12-3/TRBV12-4
J gene: TRBJ2-1
clone size: few
CDR3 DNA: TGTGCCAGCAGTTTTGGTGGCCCCTCCTACAATGAGCAGTTCTTC
CDR3 protein: CASSFGGPSYNEQFF

D gene: TRBD1
V gene: TRBV27
J gene: TRBJ1-6
clone size: few
CDR3 DNA: TGTGCCAGCAGTTTCTTTGGGACAGGGGGCTTGAGGTCACCCCTCCACTTT
CDR3 protein: CASSFFGTGGLRSPLHF

D gene: -
V gene: TRBV27
J gene: TRBJ2-7
clone size: few
CDR3 DNA: TGTGCCAGCAGTTTATCGATTGGTTCAGGGAGGCTCTACGAGCAGTACTTC
CDR3 protein: CASSLSIGSGRLYEQYF

D gene: -
V gene: TRBV19
J gene: TRBJ1-5
clone size: few
CDR3 DNA: TGTGCCAGTAGTATGACCCCGAGCCTGCAGCCCCAGCATTTT
CDR3 protein: CASSMTPSLQPQHF

D gene: TRBD1
V gene: TRBV7-2
J gene: TRBJ1-2
clone size: few
CDR3 DNA: TGTGCCAGCAGCTCCTCAGGGGGGTTCAAAACCTTC
CDR3 protein: CASSSSGGFKTF

D gene: TRBD2
V gene: TRBV4-1
J gene: TRBJ2-1
clone size: -
CDR3 DNA: TGCGCCAGCAGCCAAGCGGGGGGGATTAACAATGAGCAGTTCTTC
CDR3 protein: CASSQAGGINNEQFF

D gene: TRBD1
V gene: TRBV27
J gene: TRBJ2-5
clone size: -
CDR3 DNA: TGTGCCAGCAGGGGACAGACCCAAGAGACCCAGTACTTC
CDR3 protein: CASRGQTQETQYF

D gene: -
V gene: TRBV18
J gene: TRBJ2-2
clone size: many
CDR3 DNA: TGTGCCAGCTCACCACTGGCGGGGACCGGGGAGCTGTTTTTT
CDR3 protein: CASSPLAGTGELFF

D gene: -
V gene: TRBV5-1
J gene: TRBJ1-2
clone size: -
CDR3 DNA: TGCGCCAGCAGCTTGAATACGGACAACTATGGCTACACCTTC
CDR3 protein: CASSLNTDNYGYTF

D gene: -
V gene: TRBV30
J gene: TRBJ2-7
clone size: few
CDR3 DNA: TGTGCCTGGAGTGCAGGCTCCTACGAGCAGTACTTC
CDR3 protein: CAWSAGSYEQYF

D gene: TRBD1
V gene: TRBV29-1
J gene: TRBJ2-2
clone size: -
CDR3 DNA: TGCAGCGTCTCCGACAGGGGCGCCGGGGAGCTGTTTTTT
CDR3 protein: CSVSDRGAGELFF

D gene: -
V gene: TRBV6-6
J gene: TRBJ1-6
clone size: few
CDR3 DNA: TGTGCCAGCAGTTACGGGGCCCGATCACCCCTCCACTTT
CDR3 protein: CASSYGARSPLHF

D gene: TRBD2
V gene: TRBV7-9
J gene: TRBJ2-1
clone size: -
CDR3 DNA: TGTGCCAGCAGCCAAAGCGGGGGGCCCGGAGGGGAGCAGTTCTTC
CDR3 protein: CASSQSGGPGGEQFF

D gene: TRBD1
V gene: TRBV12-3/TRBV12-4
J gene: TRBJ1-4
clone size: few
CDR3 DNA: TGTGCCAGCAGTTTAAACAGGGGGCGCGTTGAAAAACTGTTTTTT
CDR3 protein: CASSLNRGRVEKLFF

D gene: -
V gene: TRBV5-1
J gene: TRBJ2-5
clone size: few
CDR3 DNA: TGCGCCAGCAGCCCGGACCCACCAGTCATGGCCCAGTACTTC
CDR3 protein: CASSPDPPVMAQYF

D gene: TRBD1
V gene: TRBV27
J gene: TRBJ2-5
clone size: -
CDR3 DNA: TGTGCCAGCAGTCCACTCGCCGGGACAGTAGAGACCCAGTACTTC
CDR3 protein: CASSPLAGTVETQYF

D gene: -
V gene: TRBV10-2
J gene: TRBJ2-7
clone size: -
CDR3 DNA: TGCGCCAGCCGGCAGGAGGGGGCAATCTACGAGCAGTACTTC
CDR3 protein: CASRQEGAIYEQYF

D gene: -
V gene: TRBV10-2
J gene: TRBJ2-5
clone size: few
CDR3 DNA: TGCGCCAGCAGTGATCAGGGTACCCCCCAAGAGACCCAGTACTTC
CDR3 protein: CASSDQGTPQETQYF

D gene: -
V gene: TRBV5-1
J gene: TRBJ2-7
clone size: -
CDR3 DNA: TGCGCCAGCAGTTCAGGACCGTCAGACGAGCAGTACTTC
CDR3 protein: CASSSGPSDEQYF

D gene: -
V gene: TRBV5-1
J gene: TRBJ2-3
clone size: -
CDR3 DNA: TGCGCCAGCAACCCCACCACATATAGCACAGATACGCAGTATTTT
CDR3 protein: CASNPTTYSTDTQYF

D gene: TRBD1
V gene: TRBV5-1
J gene: TRBJ1-2
clone size: -
CDR3 DNA: TGCGCCAGCAGCTCGGACCGGGACAGGGGATTCTATGGCTACACCTTC
CDR3 protein: CASSSDRDRGFYGYTF

D gene: TRBD2
V gene: TRBV12-3/TRBV12-4
J gene: TRBJ2-1
clone size: few
CDR3 DNA: TGTGCCAGCAGTTCTTTGGGACTAGCGGGGGGATCCTCCTACAATGAGCAGTTCTTC
CDR3 protein: CASSSLGLAGGSSYNEQFF

D gene: -
V gene: TRBV4-2
J gene: TRBJ2-4
clone size: few
CDR3 DNA: TGTGCCAGCAGCCGGGACCTCAAAAACATTCAGTACTTC
CDR3 protein: CASSRDLKNIQYF

D gene: TRBD1
V gene: TRBV5-1
J gene: TRBJ2-5
clone size: many
CDR3 DNA: TGTGCCAGCAGCTTGGGACAGGGAGAGACCCAGTACTTC
CDR3 protein: CASSLGQGETQYF

D gene: -
V gene: TRBV2
J gene: TRBJ1-1
clone size: -
CDR3 DNA: TGTGCCAGCAGTTTGGACGGGAACGCTGAAGCTTTCTTT
CDR3 protein: CASSLDGNAEAFF

D gene: TRBD1
V gene: TRBV20-1
J gene: TRBJ1-2
clone size: -
CDR3 DNA: TGCAGTGCTAGAGTAGGGACAGCCCGGTATGGCTACACCTTC
CDR3 protein: CSARVGTARYGYTF

D gene: -
V gene: TRBV6-5
J gene: TRBJ2-7
clone size: many
CDR3 DNA: TGTGCCAGCAGCTATCTCTACGAGCAGTACTTC
CDR3 protein: CASSYLYEQYF

D gene: -
V gene: TRBV6-2/TRBV6-3
J gene: TRBJ2-4
clone size: few
CDR3 DNA: TGTGCCAGCAGTTATCAGGGCAGCGGCTCATCGGAATCCAAAAACATTCAGTACTTC
CDR3 protein: CASSYQGSGSSESKNIQYF

D gene: -
V gene: TRBV29-1
J gene: TRBJ2-3
clone size: -
CDR3 DNA: TGCAGCGTTGATCAGGGCTCAGATACGCAGTATTTT
CDR3 protein: CSVDQGSDTQYF

D gene: -
V gene: TRBV10-1
J gene: TRBJ1-1
clone size: few
CDR3 DNA: TGCGCCAGCAAAAGGGATCCGAACACTGAAGCTTTCTTT
CDR3 protein: CASKRDPNTEAFF

D gene: -
V gene: TRBV29-1
J gene: TRBJ1-2
clone size: -
CDR3 DNA: TGCAGCGTCGTACGCCTACATACTCAGGGCGGCTACACCTTC
CDR3 protein: CSVVRLHTQGGYTF